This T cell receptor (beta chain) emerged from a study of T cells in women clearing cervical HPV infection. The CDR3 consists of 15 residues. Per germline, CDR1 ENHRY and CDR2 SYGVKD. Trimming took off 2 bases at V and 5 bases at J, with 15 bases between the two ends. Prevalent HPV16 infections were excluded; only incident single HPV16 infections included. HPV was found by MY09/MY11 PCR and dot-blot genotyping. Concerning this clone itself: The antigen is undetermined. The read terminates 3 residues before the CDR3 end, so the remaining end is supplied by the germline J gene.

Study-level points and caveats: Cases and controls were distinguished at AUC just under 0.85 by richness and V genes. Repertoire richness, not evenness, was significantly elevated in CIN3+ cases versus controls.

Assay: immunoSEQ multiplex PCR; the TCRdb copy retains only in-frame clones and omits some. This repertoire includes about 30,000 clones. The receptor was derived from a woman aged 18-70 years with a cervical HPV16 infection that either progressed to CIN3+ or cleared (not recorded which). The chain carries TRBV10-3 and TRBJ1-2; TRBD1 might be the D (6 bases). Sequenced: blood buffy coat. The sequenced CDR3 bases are TGTGCCATCAGTGAGAATGGGGGGGCGCGGTATGGC. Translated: CAISENGGARYG. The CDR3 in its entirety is CAISENGGARYGYTF.